This TCR beta chain is from a study of T-cell reconstitution after alpha-beta-depleted transplantation in children. For this clonotype: No antigen is known for it. Its ends do not fully match the called genes, so a read error is possible.

Study-level points and caveats: Where some patients showed high TCRbeta diversity at day 60, it came from recipient T cells and thymic progenitors that had survived.

For TCRbeta, the library was prepared with unique molecular identifiers. One entry per CDR3 protein, called by TCRdb with MiXCR from the PCR reads. This table has around 450,000 distinct CDR3 sequences, roughly a tenth appearing once. The CDR3 length is 13 residues. Looked up from germline, CDR1 is LNHDA and CDR2 is SQIVND (reference sequence). The TCR sequence derives from a child younger than 10 with inherited bone marrow failure, due to receive a stem cell transplant. This sample comprised PBMCs, obtained before TCRalphabeta/CD19-depleted stem cell transplant. The chain employs TRBV19 and TRBJ1-1; D is undetermined. CDR3 loop: CARSISWGTEAFF. The CDR3 nucleotides are TGTGCCCGTAGTATTAGTTGGGGAACTGAAGCTTTCTTT. Combining the CDR3 with reference TRBV19 and TRBJ1-1 gives the whole variable domain DGGITQSPKYLFRKEGQNVTLSCEQNLNHDAMYWYRQDPGQGLRLIYYSQIVNDFQKGDIAEGYSVSREKKESFPLTVTSAQKNPTAFYLCARSISWGTEAFFGQGTRLTVV.